This entry lists 30 T cell receptor beta chains sequenced from one sample in a study of T cells in Graves' hyperthyroidism and ophthalmopathy. Amplification of TCR beta CDR3 regions used RNA as the template. First-round RT-PCR of the TCR CDR3 relied on the HTBI primer set. TCRdb called the multiplex PCR reads again in MiXCR, with one record for every CDR3 protein. The sample lists 600,000 or so distinct CDR3 sequences, roughly 15% seen once, with about an eighth in the top ten. Sequencing used blood. The receptors originated from a woman in her forties or fifties with Graves' ophthalmopathy.

Ten or more counts support this clonotype. This chain connects TRBV7-3 to TRBJ1-1, with TRBD1 matching 9 bases. Germline lookup yields CDR1 SGHTA and CDR2 FQGTGA. V shed 1 base, J shed 7 bases, and the junction held 1 base outside the gene matches. The CDR3 has 13 amino acids. CDR3 in amino acids: CASSLNRGREAFF. The CDR3 coding sequence is TGTGCCAGCAGCTTAAACAGGGGGCGTGAAGCTTTCTTT.

Concerning this clonotype itself: A much larger clone sits a single nucleotide away, making a read error possible. V is TRBV7-2 and J is TRBJ2-3, with D uncertain. The CDR3 sequence is 15 residues long. Germline lookup yields CDR1 SGHTA and CDR2 FQGNSA. The CDR3 DNA sequence: TGTGCCAGCTGCTTAGCCACTCCCACAACAGATACGCAGTATTTT. It yields the protein CASCLATPTTDTQYF.

The V call is TRBV24-1, the J call TRBJ1-5; D unclear. V was trimmed by 4 bases and J by 4 bases, leaving 10 bases between them. The CDR3 totals 14 residues. Germline V gene lookup returns CDR1 KGHDR and CDR2 SFDVKD. Here the CDR3 reads CATSEFQTNQPQHF. Here the CDR3 DNA reads TGTGCCACCAGTGAATTCCAGACAAATCAGCCCCAGCATTTT.

The rearrangement links TRBV19 to TRBJ2-1; 12 positions match TRBD2. The CDR3 is 17 residues long. Germline assignment: CDR1 LNHDA and CDR2 SQIVND (reference sequence). Trimming cost V 6 bases and J 6 bases; bases outside gene matches: 12. Written as DNA, the CDR3 is TGTGCCAGTAGCCAACGACTAGCGGGGGCCTTGGGCAATGAGCAGTTCTTC. The encoded protein is CASSQRLAGALGNEQFF.

This clonotype was detected only a few times. J is TRBJ2-7 and V is TRBV20-1, with 10 bases matching TRBD2. With 1 base clipped from V and 4 bases from J, the junction kept 4 bases outside the gene matches. Germline CDR1 reads DFQATT; CDR2 reads SNEGSKA (reference sequence). CDR3 length equals 14 residues. CDR3 amino acids: CSARGSGREYEQYF. The DNA of the CDR3 is TGCAGTGCTAGAGGAAGCGGGAGGGAATACGAGCAGTACTTC.

This clonotype was recorded many times. V gene TRBV7-2 combines with J gene TRBJ2-1; no definite D call. Trimming pared 0 bases from V and 10 bases from J, leaving 13 bases between. In germline, CDR1 is SGHTA, CDR2 FQGNSA. This CDR3 comprises 14 residues. As DNA, the CDR3 is TGTGCCAGCAGCTTAGCTTGGAATTTACAGGAGCAGTTCTTC. Amino acids: CASSLAWNLQEQFF.

This clonotype has ten or more counts. This CDR3 is CASSRRDAGDGTQYF. For the CDR3, the DNA is TGTGCCAGTAGTAGGCGGGACGCAGGAGATGGGACCCAGTACTTC. The J gene is TRBJ2-5, the V gene TRBV19, with TRBD2 as a possible D gene (6 bases). V dropped 4 bases and J dropped 7 bases, with 19 bases sitting between them. The CDR3 runs 15 residues. In germline, CDR1 is LNHDA, CDR2 SQIVND (reference sequence). The full variable domain, in which reference TRBV19 and TRBJ2-5 provide the parts outside the CDR3, is DGGITQSPKYLFRKEGQNVTLSCEQNLNHDAMYWYRQDPGQGLRLIYYSQIVNDFQKGDIAEGYSVSREKKESFPLTVTSAQKNPTAFYLCASSRRDAGDGTQYFGPGTRLLVL.

This clonotype was detected ten times or more. V gene TRBV28 combines with J gene TRBJ1-1; D is unresolved. The CDR3 loop spans 15 amino acids. Germline V gives CDR1 MDHEN, CDR2 SYDVKM. V was trimmed by 10 bases and J by 2 bases, leaving 20 bases between them. The CDR3 sequence is CATTALTGINTEAFF. CDR3 nucleotides: TGTGCCACCACAGCCCTAACCGGGATAAACACTGAAGCTTTCTTT.

CDR3 sequence (DNA): TGCGCCAGCAGCCAAGAGCCGACTACAGGGGCTCGGAGGGAAAAACTGTTTTTT. Protein sequence: CASSQEPTTGARREKLFF. The chain links TRBV4-3 to TRBJ1-4; 7 bases line up with TRBD1. The trim removed 0 bases at V and 8 bases at J, leaving 15 bases unmatched. The CDR3 covers 18 residues. Germline values: CDR1 LGHNA, CDR2 YSLEER.

This clonotype was seen at least ten times. V usage is TRBV20-1 and J usage is TRBJ2-1; D not resolved. Germline V CDR1 and CDR2: DFQATT, SNEGSKA (reference sequence). CDR3 length: 12 amino acids. V gave up 2 bases and J gave up 6 bases, with 8 bases separating them. CDR3 amino acids: CSARRYINEQFF. The CDR3 coding sequence is TGCAGTGCTAGAAGGTATATCAATGAGCAGTTCTTC.

This chain uses TRBV6-6 with TRBJ1-2; tentatively, D is TRBD1 (6 bases). The CDR3 has 17 residues. Germline CDR1 reads MNHNY; CDR2 reads SVGAGI (reference sequence). The V end was cut by 2 bases, the J end by 0 bases, with 16 bases between. CDR3 loop: CASSYILRGVPNYGYTF. CDR3 in DNA: TGTGCCAGCAGTTACATACTAAGGGGGGTCCCTAACTATGGCTACACCTTC.

The rearrangement uses TRBV4-1 and TRBJ2-3, with 9 nucleotides matching TRBD1. This CDR3 has 17 amino acids. Germline CDR1 MGHRA, CDR2 YSYEKL. Trimming at V came to 1 base and at J to 4 bases, leaving 9 bases not matched to a gene. The CDR3 sequence: CASSQVGRGQGSDTQYF. DNA for the CDR3: TGCGCCAGCAGCCAAGTTGGCCGGGGACAGGGATCAGATACGCAGTATTTT.

In its sample, this clonotype was seen many times. The genes are TRBV7-2 and TRBJ2-7; D perhaps matches TRBD2 (6 bases). Germline V gives CDR1 SGHTA, CDR2 FQGNSA. This CDR3 contains 15 residues. The V end was cut by 5 bases, the J end by 0 bases, with 14 bases between. The CDR3 sequence is CASSIRTTISYEQYF. CDR3 in DNA: TGTGCCAGCAGCATAAGGACTACCATCTCCTACGAGCAGTACTTC.

The chain recombines TRBV6-2 or TRBV6-3 with TRBJ2-1; 11 bases are shared with TRBD2. The CDR3 has 19 amino acids. Losses at the gene ends were 6 bases for V and 0 bases for J; bases not matched to a gene: 13. The germline CDR1 and CDR2 sequences are MNHEY and SVGEGT. Here the CDR3 reads CASRWTTGTSGGSYNEQFF. The DNA for the CDR3 is TGTGCCAGCAGATGGACAACCGGGACTAGCGGAGGCTCCTACAATGAGCAGTTCTTC.

This clonotype was counted ten times or more. The chain recombines TRBV11-2 with TRBJ2-1; the D is unclear. Looked up from germline, CDR1 is SGHAT and CDR2 is FQNNGV. CDR3 length equals 16 residues. V shed 1 base and J shed 0 bases, with 10 bases lying between them. The CDR3, as DNA: TGTGCCAGCAGCTTAGTTCCGGCTCGCTCCTACAATGAGCAGTTCTTC. Translating it yields CASSLVPARSYNEQFF.

This rearrangement joins TRBV20-1 to TRBJ2-5, with D tentatively TRBD2 (6 bases). The CDR3 is made up of 13 amino acids. V lost 6 bases, J lost 2 bases, and 13 bases lay in between. The germline CDR1 and CDR2 sequences are DFQATT and SNEGSKA (reference sequence). The CDR3 DNA reads TGCAGTGCCGCCGGGGACTTTCAAGAGACCCAGTACTTC. This encodes CSAAGDFQETQYF.

The table lists this clonotype with a few counts. The chain is built from TRBV6-2 or TRBV6-3 and TRBJ2-5, with unresolved D. The CDR3 is made up of 14 amino acids. In germline, CDR1 is MNHEY, CDR2 SVGEGT. V lost 2 bases and J 4 bases, leaving 11 bases between the germline ends. CDR3 bases: TGTGCCAGCAGTTACCCATGGGTAACAGAGACCCAGTACTTC. Translated, it gives CASSYPWVTETQYF.

The J gene is TRBJ2-2, the V gene TRBV6-5; D is possibly TRBD1 (5 bases). CDR1 and CDR2 (germline): MNHEY, SVGAGI. The CDR3 sequence is 15 residues long. The V end lost 2 bases, the J end lost 6 bases, and 13 bases lay between the germline ends. The CDR3 DNA reads as TGTGCCAGCAGTTACGGGCAGGGTCGCCCCGGGGAGCTGTTTTTT. This gives the protein CASSYGQGRPGELFF.

This clonotype was found many times. J is TRBJ2-7 and V is TRBV20-1, with TRBD2 matching 7 bases. Germline V gene data show CDR1 as DFQATT and CDR2 as SNEGSKA (reference sequence). V dropped 8 bases and J dropped 5; count of bases not matched to a gene: 12. The CDR3 consists of 13 residues. CDR3 DNA: TGCAGTTGGATGGGCGGGAGTTCTAACGAGCAGTACTTC. Translation gives CSWMGGSSNEQYF.

This clonotype was picked up many times. Here the CDR3 DNA reads TGCAGTGCTGGCGGAGTGGATTGGCGCACTGAAGCTTTCTTT. Translation: CSAGGVDWRTEAFF. The chain combines TRBV20-1 with TRBJ1-1; D unclear. Germline V gene lookup returns CDR1 DFQATT and CDR2 SNEGSKA (reference sequence). The CDR3 consists of 14 residues. V was cut by 5 bases and J by 4 bases, with 17 bases left in between.

The rearrangement uses TRBV30 and TRBJ2-1, with 7 bases that match TRBD2. V trimming: 3 bases; J trimming: 7 bases; junction bases outside the gene matches: 9. The CDR3 runs to 14 residues. Germline V gene lookup returns CDR1 GTSNPN and CDR2 SVGIG (reference sequence). CDR3 coding DNA: TGTGCCTGGAGCAAAAAAGGACTAGGGAATGAGCAGTTCTTC. Translated, it gives CAWSKKGLGNEQFF.

This clonotype was observed many times. V usage is TRBV5-5 and J usage is TRBJ2-7, with 10 bases matching TRBD1. The trim removed 2 bases at V and 0 bases at J, leaving 5 bases unmatched. Per germline, CDR1 SGHKS and CDR2 YYEKEE (reference sequence). This CDR3 has 16 residues. This CDR3 reads CASSLGWTGGSYEQYF. CDR3 in DNA: TGTGCCAGCAGCTTAGGCTGGACAGGGGGCTCCTACGAGCAGTACTTC.

This clonotype was found many times. The V and J genes are TRBV20-1 and TRBJ2-1; 11 nucleotides align to TRBD2. The CDR3 is 17 amino acids. Germline V lookup: CDR1 DFQATT, CDR2 SNEGSKA (reference sequence). The junction had 10 bases not matched to a gene; V was cut back by 1 base and J by 5 bases. As DNA, the CDR3 is TGCAGTGCTAGAGCTCGAGGGTGGGGACTAGCGGACAATGAGCAGTTCTTC. Amino acid sequence: CSARARGWGLADNEQFF.

This clonotype was seen at least ten times. The V call is TRBV27, the J call TRBJ1-1, with 8 bases fitting TRBD1. Germline V gene data show CDR1 as MNHEY and CDR2 as SMNVEV (reference sequence). There are 17 residues in the CDR3. V dropped 1 base and J dropped 1; count of bases not matched to a gene: 8. CDR3 in amino acids: CASSLFFWGTGNTEAFF. DNA for the CDR3: TGTGCCAGCAGTTTATTTTTCTGGGGGACAGGGAACACTGAAGCTTTCTTT.

The chain has TRBV28 and TRBJ2-3; D gene unclear. The germline CDR1 and CDR2 sequences are MDHEN and SYDVKM. The V end lost 7 bases, the J end lost 1 base, and 12 bases lay between the germline ends. The CDR3 covers 14 residues. CDR3 sequence reads: CASTLPHRTDTQYF. CDR3 bases: TGTGCCAGCACCCTCCCCCATCGCACAGATACGCAGTATTTT.

This clonotype showed up many times. The CDR3 is CASSRPGRDAYEQYF. DNA for the CDR3: TGTGCCAGCAGTCGCCCGGGGCGGGATGCGTACGAGCAGTACTTC. The rearrangement links TRBV28 to TRBJ2-7; the D gene is possibly TRBD2 (6 bases). The germline CDR1 and CDR2 sequences are MDHEN and SYDVKM. V was shortened by 5 bases and J by 4 bases, with 18 bases between the two germline ends. The CDR3 sequence is 15 residues long. The full variable domain, in which reference TRBV28 and TRBJ2-7 provide the parts outside the CDR3, is DVKVTQSSRYLVKRTGEKVFLECVQDMDHENMFWYRQDPGLGLRLIYFSYDVKMKEKGDIPEGYSVSREKKERFSLILESASTNQTSMYLCASSRPGRDAYEQYFGPGTRLTVT.

This clonotype was recorded many times. The CDR3 DNA reads as TGTGCCAGCAGCTCGGGCCCTCGGAGCACTGAAGCTTTCTTT. Its protein product is CASSSGPRSTEAFF. The chain joins TRBV7-2 to TRBJ1-1; no definite D call. Germline V gives CDR1 SGHTA, CDR2 FQGNSA. CDR3 size: 14 residues. The ends were cut back, 4 bases at V and 4 bases at J, with 13 bases in the middle.

J is TRBJ2-5 and V is TRBV20-1; TRBD2 aligns across 11 bases. Germline CDR1 and CDR2: DFQATT and SNEGSKA (reference sequence). The CDR3 runs to 15 residues. After removal of 2 bases from V and 3 bases from J, the junction contained 5 bases not matched to a gene. The chain's CDR3 is CSARIPGLAEETQYF. The CDR3 bases are TGCAGTGCTAGAATCCCGGGACTAGCGGAAGAGACCCAGTACTTC.

This clonotype was observed at least ten times. V and J are TRBV5-1 and TRBJ1-1, with D tentatively TRBD1 (6 bases). The CDR3 runs 16 residues. V was clipped by 3 bases and J by 2 bases, with 17 bases between them. Germline loops: CDR1 SGHRS, CDR2 YFSETQ. CDR3 nucleotides: TGCGCCAGCAGCTCGCTTCAGGGACACACCAACACTGAAGCTTTCTTT. Amino acid sequence: CASSSLQGHTNTEAFF.

The J gene is TRBJ2-4, the V gene TRBV27; no clear D gene. The CDR3 extends over 12 amino acids. Germline loops: CDR1 MNHEY, CDR2 SMNVEV (reference sequence). Trimming left V 4 bases short and J 12 bases short, with 13 bases between. CDR3 DNA: TGTGCCAGCAGTTCTTTAGGGTATGCTCAGTACTTC. Residues: CASSSLGYAQYF.